The sequence of this TCR beta chain was determined in a study of cytomegalovirus exposure and HLA in healthy donors (dated by TCRdb to 2016 to 2017). In the study overall: An earlier analysis of several hundred of the donors reported more than 250 Gb of sequence data and some 120 million unique TCR beta sequences from roughly 180 million T cells. The number of donors typed differed by locus, with about 620-630 for A, B, C, DRB1 and DQB1, over 500 for DQA1, over 600 for DPA1, and over 400 for DPB1. A separate validation cohort of approximately 120 different subjects was used in addition to the roughly 700-subject first cohort. The study aimed to test whether signatures of past pathogen exposure could be identified by cataloging public T cell receptors. Every repertoire in the discovery cohort had been generated on one and the same sequencing platform. A later genetic analysis took genome-wide SNP genotypes for about three fifths of the roughly 700 donors and used that subset as a discovery cohort. High-throughput TCR immunosequencing, statistical association of individual TCRs with disease status, and machine learning were combined to predict cytomegalovirus infection status. Four or five DR-DQ haplotypes were treated as single units for association and clustering because of strong linkage in the cohort. Both class I and class II loci were covered by HLA typing, at four-digit resolution. To study patterns of TCR occurrence, a later analysis re-analyzed previously published TCR beta repertoires from more than 550 donors and added high-resolution HLA genotyping. The genetic ancestry cluster associated with self-reported Caucasian donors included 65% to 90% of the 398 genotyped donors. Among 350 to 400 genotyped donors of the cohort, an average of approximately 240,000 unique TCR beta nucleotide sequences were sequenced per donor, 15% to 20% of them non-productive. An earlier analysis of several hundred of the donors applied high-throughput TCR beta sequencing to assess whether each TCR beta V gene segment acted as functional or pseudogenic. The study used immunosequencing to profile the T cell repertoires of approximately 630 subjects and linked those repertoires to cytomegalovirus serostatus. An early release covering over 500 HLA-typed donors comprised approximately 300 gigabases of sequencing data and tens of millions of unique TCR sequences. Alongside the repertoire data, information on donor age, sex, ethnicity and CMV serostatus was compiled. Rather than using new phenotypic data, the later analysis identified candidate immune exposures from TCR beta sequences and from how often those sequences occurred across donors.

General conclusions and limits of the study: The authors suggested that the approach could potentially be generalized to other disease states and immunological phenotypes. According to a later analysis, most CMV-associated TCR beta chains appeared to be HLA-restricted, and the HLA associations seemed to be driven largely by CMV exposure. HLA typing was unavailable for some donors at each locus, so association tests used only the typed subset. The cohort was sequenced for TCR beta chains only, and without alpha or paired-chain data the features that could be detected were limited. Specific HLA alleles were associated with 16,951 TCR beta sequences at a false discovery rate of 0.05 in a later analysis. Assigning TCR associations to individual alleles was difficult when HLA alleles, especially DR and DQ, strongly co-occurred. A cluster of highly shared sequence variants was judged likely to represent a technical artifact of the sequencing pipeline. While some public TCRs were present in many individuals, most TCR sequences turned up only very rarely across donors. In an earlier analysis of a few hundred of the donors, most TCR beta V segments were observed in productive rearrangements about 87% or about 30% of the time, broadly matching IMGT annotations. The only immune exposure information available for the cohort was CMV serostatus. Because the 87-base-pair reads could not distinguish some IMGT-functional V segments, including TRBV6-2 and TRBV6-3, those segments were excluded. Correlated functional status among segregating V segments might be attributable to linkage disequilibrium, but an unknown experimental factor could not be ruled out. V-gene and J-gene trimming of TCR beta chains was associated with a missense DCLRE1C variant in a later genetic analysis, and the association was replicated in an independent cohort. Compared with the roughly 720-donor mean, donors in an Asian-associated ancestry cluster had fewer N-insertions in productive TCRs, according to a later genetic analysis. The study gave a list of more than 150 TCR beta chains associated with cytomegalovirus. Sequencing depth was assumed to be roughly uniform across donors in the presence/absence analyses, though that assumption may not hold. In a later analysis, several top co-occurrence clusters were reported to appear linked to parvovirus B19, influenza, CMV and Epstein-Barr virus. Three of the identified cytomegalovirus-associated TCR beta chains were confirmed in vitro to be specific for cytomegalovirus antigens. The earlier analysis of approximately 590 of the donors excluded approximately 15 rarely observed V segments, including chromosome 9 orphons, because counts were too low. Cytomegalovirus status was reported to be diagnosed by the classifier with high specificity and sensitivity in both the original and validation cohorts. In a later analysis, HLA-associated TCR beta chains showed more clonal expansion and lower generation probabilities than non-associated chains that were equally common. A further reported finding was that TCR beta sequences accurately predicted the HLA-A and HLA-B alleles for most subjects in the first cohort. According to a later analysis, TCR association rates differed among HLA loci, with DRB1 alleles showing the most associated TCRs and HLA-C alleles showing the fewest.

The protocol used for the library was the immunoSEQ multiplex PCR assay. For the multiplex PCR, a mixture combining 60 forward primers for TCR Vbeta segments and 13 reverse primers for TCR Jbeta segments was used. A multiplex PCR assay on genomic DNA amplified the CDR3 region of rearranged TCR beta genes. The amplified TCR beta libraries were sequenced on the Illumina HiSeq System as 87-base-pair reads. Per the source publication's procedure: In a later analysis, some 80 million unique TCR beta chains were counted across the 650 to 750 repertoires, and roughly 9.9 million of these chains were shared by at least two donors. To remove PCR and sequencing errors, raw reads were error-corrected and collapsed into unique sequences using a nearest-neighbor algorithm that merged closely related sequences. To assign V, D and J gene segments, CDR3 sequences were aligned to IMGT reference sequences. For a sequence to be retained, a match of at least six nucleotides was required to both a V gene segment and a J gene segment. Rearrangements were classified as productive when the CDR3 lacked stop codons and remained in frame with V and J, and all other rearrangements were classified as non-productive. Following IMGT convention, CDR3 was defined as the stretch from the second conserved V-encoded cysteine up to the conserved J-encoded phenylalanine. The earlier analysis of approximately 590 of the donors excluded any sequence lacking an unambiguous match to a single V gene segment. In an earlier analysis of roughly 500 of the donors, V segments were called functional above 56.7% productive rearrangements and were called segregating when the between-donor standard deviation exceeded 5%. To diagnose cytomegalovirus status from the catalog of TCR beta chain sequences, a statistical classification framework was built. V and J gene assignment, in a later analysis, came from comparing TCR nucleotide sequences with IMGT/GENE-DB human TR gene sequences. In a later analysis, CDR3 sequences and most-parsimonious VDJ recombination scenarios were assigned using the TCRdist pipeline. In a later analysis, each TCR beta chain was defined by its CDR3 amino acid sequence together with its V-gene family, and reads lacking a unique V-gene family were excluded. As a way to deal with suspected cross-contamination and a sequencing artifact, a later analysis dropped roughly 600 nucleotide sequences that were highly shared and had low generation probability. In a later analysis, a clonal expansion index for each public chain was calculated from normalized within-repertoire ranks of inferred template counts. Generation probabilities in a later analysis came from a VDJ recombination model fitted to out-of-frame rearrangements, and those results were checked against IGoR. Hypergeometric tests were used in a later analysis to score TCR-TCR, TCR-HLA and TCR-CMV co-occurrence, with a repertoire-size bias correction applied to the TCR pairs. A later analysis estimated false discovery rates by permuting HLA or CMV assignments 20 times. In a later analysis, co-occurring TCRs were grouped using DBSCAN, and TCRdist sequence similarity was added for clustering within HLA-allele-positive subsets. Co-occurrence clustering excluded repertoires with fewer than 30,000 or more than 120,000 public chains, plus five with anomalous nucleotide sharing. TCRdb took this table from immuneACCESS and kept in-frame rearrangements with V and J called. Such tables lack part of the clones; where checked against another copy, unresolved V genes explain under half of the gap, and the rest is unexplained. V, J and clone size derive from that table, while D and trimming were established from the DNA sequence. For this sample the table gives about 94,000 clones, of which approximately 76% were detected only once. The leading ten clones occupy 1.4% of the sample.

The CDR3 has 15 amino acids, counting the end cysteine and phenylalanine. Solely the CDR3 DNA is kept, with 45 bases framed from the first base. The germline V gene (reference sequence) yields SGHKS for CDR1 and YYEKEE for CDR2. The germline ends are 16 bases apart after V is trimmed by 3 bases and J by 4 bases. The cohort comprised some 700 healthy bone marrow donors. At the time of sampling, every cohort member was nominally healthy, though immune exposures that went unrecorded were likely present. The donor tested CMV seronegative, placing the donor among the 350 or so seronegative members of the cohort. A peripheral blood sample was provided by each donor, and peripheral blood mononuclear cells were used for TCR beta sequencing. Genomic DNA extraction from the blood cell samples was performed with the Qiagen DNeasy Blood Extraction Kit. With respect to this clone: What this receptor recognizes is not known. No base qualities exist here, and no much larger clone lies one base off it.

This receptor chain uses TRBV5-5 and TRBJ1-1, and TRBD1 may be the D gene, going by 5 matching bases. The specimen sequenced was PBMCs. This TCR was recovered from a male donor in good health and CMV-seronegative. The nucleotide sequence is given as TGTGCCAGCAGCTATACCTGGGCCGGGGGCACTGAAGCTTTCTTT. This yields the protein CASSYTWAGGTEAFF. The variable domain in full, with residues beyond the CDR3 obtained from the reference TRBV5-5 and TRBJ1-1 genes, is DAGVTQSPTHLIKTRGQQVTLRCSPISGHKSVSWYQQVLGQGPQFIFQYYEKEERGRGNFPDRFSARQFPNYSSELNVNALLLGDSALYLCASSYTWAGGTEAFFGQGTRLTVV.